The source of this T cell receptor (beta chain) is a study of long-term antiretroviral therapy in people with HIV. CDR3 length: 14 residues. Germline CDR1 is SGDLS and CDR2 is YYNGEE. The ends were cut back, 1 base at V and 1 base at J, with 8 bases in the middle. Regarding this clone: The antigen is unknown.

Findings and caveats of the study: Narrower CDR3 length ranges marked HIV repertoires relative to controls.

Run at survey level, the immunoSEQ assay was version v3.0. TCRdb keeps only in-frame clones here, not all; method: immunoSEQ multiplex PCR. The sample holds 25,000 to 30,000 clones; less than 90% are singletons and the top ten take about 6.6%. The chain has TRBV9 and TRBJ1-1; D is unresolved. The source is a man between 18 and 29 years old with HIV. This specimen consisted of unsorted PBMCs, obtained 0.4 years after starting antiretroviral therapy. In DNA, the CDR3 is TGTGCCAGCAGCGTATCGGGGAGGAACACTGAAGCTTTCTTT. This codes for CASSVSGRNTEAFF.